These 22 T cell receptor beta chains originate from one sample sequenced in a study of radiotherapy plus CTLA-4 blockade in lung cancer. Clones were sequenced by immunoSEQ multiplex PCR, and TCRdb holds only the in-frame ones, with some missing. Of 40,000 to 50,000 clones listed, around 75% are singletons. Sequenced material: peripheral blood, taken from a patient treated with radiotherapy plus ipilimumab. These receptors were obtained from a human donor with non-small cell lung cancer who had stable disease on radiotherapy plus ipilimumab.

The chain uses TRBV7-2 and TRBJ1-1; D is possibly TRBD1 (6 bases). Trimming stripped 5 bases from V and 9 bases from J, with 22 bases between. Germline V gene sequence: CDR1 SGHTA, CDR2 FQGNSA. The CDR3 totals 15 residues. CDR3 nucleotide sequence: TGTGCCAGCAGCCTCGGACAAGGACAGTCCGTGAAAGCTTTCTTT. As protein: CASSLGQGQSVKAFF.

CDR3 residues: CASGQGHTGELFF. The CDR3 DNA follows: TGTGCCAGCGGACAGGGCCACACCGGGGAGCTGTTTTTT. The rearrangement joins TRBV2 to TRBJ2-2, with 8 bases fitting TRBD1. Unmatched junction bases numbered 2, after V lost 8 bases and J lost 3 bases. Per germline, CDR1 SNHLY and CDR2 FYNNEI. This CDR3 region has 13 residues.

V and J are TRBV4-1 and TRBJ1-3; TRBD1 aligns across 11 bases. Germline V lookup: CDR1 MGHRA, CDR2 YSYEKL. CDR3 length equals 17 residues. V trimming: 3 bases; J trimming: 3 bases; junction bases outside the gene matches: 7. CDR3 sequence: CASSQYLDRGRGNTIYF. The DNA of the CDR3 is TGCGCCAGCAGCCAGTACTTGGACAGGGGGCGTGGAAACACCATATATTTT.

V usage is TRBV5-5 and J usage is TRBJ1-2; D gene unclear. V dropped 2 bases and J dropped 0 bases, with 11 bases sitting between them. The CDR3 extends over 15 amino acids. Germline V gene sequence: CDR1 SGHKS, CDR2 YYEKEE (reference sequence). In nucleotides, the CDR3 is TGTGCCAGCAGCTTTGAGACCCAGGCTAACTATGGCTACACCTTC. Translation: CASSFETQANYGYTF.

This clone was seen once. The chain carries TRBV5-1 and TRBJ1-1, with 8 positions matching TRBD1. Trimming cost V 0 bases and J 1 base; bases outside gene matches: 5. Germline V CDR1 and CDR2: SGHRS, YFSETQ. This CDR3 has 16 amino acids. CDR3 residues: CASSLVAGGANTEAFF. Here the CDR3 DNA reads TGCGCCAGCAGCTTGGTGGCAGGGGGCGCGAACACTGAAGCTTTCTTT.

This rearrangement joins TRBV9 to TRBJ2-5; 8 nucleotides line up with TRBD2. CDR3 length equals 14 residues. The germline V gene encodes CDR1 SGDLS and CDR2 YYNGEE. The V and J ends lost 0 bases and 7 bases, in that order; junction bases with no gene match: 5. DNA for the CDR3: TGTGCCAGCAGCGTAGGTAGCGGGGTGGGGACCCAGTACTTC. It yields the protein CASSVGSGVGTQYF.

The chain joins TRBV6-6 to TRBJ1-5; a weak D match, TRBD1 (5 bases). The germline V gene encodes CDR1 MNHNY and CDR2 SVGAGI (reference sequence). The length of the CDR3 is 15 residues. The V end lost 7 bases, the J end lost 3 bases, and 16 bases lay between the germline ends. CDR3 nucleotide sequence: TGTGCCAGCACCTGGGGGGGTACGGACAATCAGCCCCAGCATTTT. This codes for CASTWGGTDNQPQHF.

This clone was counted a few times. As DNA, the CDR3 is TGTGCCAGTAGTGGGGACACGGAAAAACTGTTTTTT. It specifies CASSGDTEKLFF. The chain couples TRBV19 to TRBJ1-4, with TRBD1 as a possible D gene (6 bases). This CDR3 region has 12 residues. The germline gives CDR1 LNHDA, CDR2 SQIVND (reference sequence). V was trimmed by 5 bases and J by 8 bases, leaving 9 bases between them.

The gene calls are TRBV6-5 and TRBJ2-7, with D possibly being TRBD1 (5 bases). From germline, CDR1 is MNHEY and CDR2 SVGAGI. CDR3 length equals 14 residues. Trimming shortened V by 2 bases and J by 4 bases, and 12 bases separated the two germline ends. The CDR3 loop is CASSYGRASYEQYF. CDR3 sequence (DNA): TGTGCCAGCAGTTACGGCAGGGCTTCTTACGAGCAGTACTTC.

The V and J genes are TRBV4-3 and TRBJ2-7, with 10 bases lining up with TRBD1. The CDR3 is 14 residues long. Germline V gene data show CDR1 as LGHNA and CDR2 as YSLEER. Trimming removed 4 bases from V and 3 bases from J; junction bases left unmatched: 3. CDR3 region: CASSRGTGDYEQYF. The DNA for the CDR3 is TGCGCCAGCAGCCGGGGGACAGGGGACTACGAGCAGTACTTC.

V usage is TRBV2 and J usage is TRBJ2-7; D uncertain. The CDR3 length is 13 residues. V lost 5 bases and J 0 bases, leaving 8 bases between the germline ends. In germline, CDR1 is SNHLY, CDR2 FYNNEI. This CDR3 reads CASSTLHSYEQYF. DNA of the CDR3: TGTGCCAGCAGTACATTGCACTCCTACGAGCAGTACTTC.

CDR3 protein: CASSGLGGNYEQYF. In DNA form, the CDR3 reads TGTGCCAGCAGCGGCCTGGGGGGGAACTACGAGCAGTACTTC. This sequence joins TRBV7-9 and TRBJ2-7, with 7 bases fitting TRBD2. Germline V gene data show CDR1 as SEHNR and CDR2 as FQNEAQ (reference sequence). V was clipped by 5 bases and J by 3 bases; unmatched bases: 7. The CDR3 extends over 14 amino acids.

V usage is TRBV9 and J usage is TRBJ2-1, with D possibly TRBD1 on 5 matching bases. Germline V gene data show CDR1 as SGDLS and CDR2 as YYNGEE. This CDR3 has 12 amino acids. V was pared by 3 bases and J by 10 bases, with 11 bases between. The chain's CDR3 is CASSAPTAEQFF. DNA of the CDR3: TGTGCCAGCAGCGCCCCGACAGCCGAGCAGTTCTTC.

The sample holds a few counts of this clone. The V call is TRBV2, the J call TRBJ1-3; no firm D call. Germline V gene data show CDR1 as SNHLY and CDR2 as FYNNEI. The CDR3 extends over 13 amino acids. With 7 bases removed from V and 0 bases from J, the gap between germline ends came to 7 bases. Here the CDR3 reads CASTPLSGNTIYF. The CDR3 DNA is TGTGCCAGCACACCACTCTCTGGAAACACCATATATTTT. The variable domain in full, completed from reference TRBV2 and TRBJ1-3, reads EPEVTQTPSHQVTQMGQEVILRCVPISNHLYFYWYRQILGQKVEFLVSFYNNEISEKSEIFDDQFSVERPDGSNFTLKIRSTKLEDSAMYFCASTPLSGNTIYFGEGSWLTVV.

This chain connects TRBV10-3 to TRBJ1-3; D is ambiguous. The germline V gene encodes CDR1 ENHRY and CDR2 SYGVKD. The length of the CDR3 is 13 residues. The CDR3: CADGSLGGNTIYF. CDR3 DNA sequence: TGTGCTGACGGGAGTCTTGGCGGAAACACCATATATTTT.

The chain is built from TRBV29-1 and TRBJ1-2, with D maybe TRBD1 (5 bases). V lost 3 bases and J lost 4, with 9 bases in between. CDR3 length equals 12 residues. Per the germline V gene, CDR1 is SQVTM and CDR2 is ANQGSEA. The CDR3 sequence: CSVEGRVYGYTF. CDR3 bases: TGCAGCGTTGAGGGCAGGGTCTATGGCTACACCTTC.

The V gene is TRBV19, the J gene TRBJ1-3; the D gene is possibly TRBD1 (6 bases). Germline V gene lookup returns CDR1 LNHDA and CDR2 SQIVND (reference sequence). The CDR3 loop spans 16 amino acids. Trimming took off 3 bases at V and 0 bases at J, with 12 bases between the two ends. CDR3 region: CASSIEGRGSGNTIYF. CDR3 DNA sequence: TGTGCCAGTAGTATTGAGGGCAGGGGCTCTGGAAACACCATATATTTT.

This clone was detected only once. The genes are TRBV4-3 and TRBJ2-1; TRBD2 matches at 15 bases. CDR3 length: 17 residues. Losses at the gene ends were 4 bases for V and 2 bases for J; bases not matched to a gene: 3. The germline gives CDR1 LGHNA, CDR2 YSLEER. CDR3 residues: CASSRGLAGGAYNEQFF. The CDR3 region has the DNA TGCGCCAGCAGCCGAGGACTAGCGGGGGGGGCCTACAATGAGCAGTTCTTC.

The chain's CDR3 is CASSSRRADTQYF. Here the CDR3 DNA reads TGTGCCAGCAGCTCCCGGAGGGCAGATACGCAGTATTTT. The rearrangement joins TRBV7-2 to TRBJ2-3; maybe TRBD2 (6 bases). The V and J ends lost 4 bases and 4 bases respectively, with 9 bases between them. In germline, CDR1 is SGHTA, CDR2 FQGNSA. The CDR3 is 13 amino acids.

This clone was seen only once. The chain's CDR3 is CASSLEGGQRSTIYF. The CDR3 coding sequence is TGTGCCAGCAGCTTAGAGGGCGGACAGCGCTCAACCATATATTTT. The chain is built from TRBV11-3 and TRBJ1-3; tentatively, D is TRBD1 (6 bases). The CDR3 consists of 15 residues. From germline, CDR1 is SGHNT and CDR2 YENEEA. V lost 0 bases, J lost 10 bases, and 16 bases lay in between.

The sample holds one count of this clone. CDR3 residues: CASSAGTGGETQYF. The CDR3 DNA reads TGTGCCAGCAGCGCCGGGACAGGGGGGGAGACCCAGTACTTC. V and J are TRBV11-3 and TRBJ2-5; 11 nucleotides match TRBD1. Losses at the gene ends were 5 bases for V and 5 bases for J; bases not matched to a gene: 4. CDR3 size: 14 residues. The germline gives CDR1 SGHNT, CDR2 YENEEA.

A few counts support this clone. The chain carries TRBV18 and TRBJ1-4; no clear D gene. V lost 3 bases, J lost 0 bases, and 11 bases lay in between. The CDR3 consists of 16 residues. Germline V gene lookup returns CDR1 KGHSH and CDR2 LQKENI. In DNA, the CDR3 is TGTGCCAGCTCACCCCGCCAGGAGGCAACTAATGAAAAACTGTTTTTT. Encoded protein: CASSPRQEATNEKLFF.